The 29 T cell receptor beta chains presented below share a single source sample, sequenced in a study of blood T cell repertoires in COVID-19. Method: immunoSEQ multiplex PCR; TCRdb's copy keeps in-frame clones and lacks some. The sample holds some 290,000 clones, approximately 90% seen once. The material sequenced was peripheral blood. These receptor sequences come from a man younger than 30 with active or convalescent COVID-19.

The DNA of the CDR3 is TGTGCCAGCAGCTCCCAGGGGCTATCCAATGAGCAGTTCTTC. The encoded protein is CASSSQGLSNEQFF. This chain uses TRBV11-2 with TRBJ2-1; tentatively, D is TRBD1 (6 bases). The V end was cut by 4 bases, the J end by 6 bases, with 13 bases between. Germline V CDR1 and CDR2: SGHAT, FQNNGV. The length of the CDR3 is 14 residues.

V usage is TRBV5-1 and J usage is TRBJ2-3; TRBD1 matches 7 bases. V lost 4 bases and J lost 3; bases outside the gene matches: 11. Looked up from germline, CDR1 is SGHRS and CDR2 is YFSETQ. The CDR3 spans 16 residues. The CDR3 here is CASSARDSDGTDTQYF. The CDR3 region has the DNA TGCGCCAGCAGCGCTCGGGACAGCGACGGAACAGATACGCAGTATTTT.

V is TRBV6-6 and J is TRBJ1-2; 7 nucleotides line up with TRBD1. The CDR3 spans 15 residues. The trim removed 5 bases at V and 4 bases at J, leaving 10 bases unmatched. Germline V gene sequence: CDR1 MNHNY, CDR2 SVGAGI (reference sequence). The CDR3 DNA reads TGTGCCAGCAGTGACTTAACAGGGGACCGCTATGGCTACACCTTC. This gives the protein CASSDLTGDRYGYTF.

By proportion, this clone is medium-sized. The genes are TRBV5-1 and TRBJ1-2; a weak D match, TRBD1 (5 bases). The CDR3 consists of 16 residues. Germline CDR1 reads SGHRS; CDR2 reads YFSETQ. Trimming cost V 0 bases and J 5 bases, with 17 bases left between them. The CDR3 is CASSLGASGTPYGYTF. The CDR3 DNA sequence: TGCGCCAGCAGCTTGGGCGCCTCCGGGACTCCATATGGCTACACCTTC. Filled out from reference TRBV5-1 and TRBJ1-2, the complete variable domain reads KAGVTQTPRYLIKTRGQQVTLSCSPISGHRSVSWYQQTPGQGLQFLFEYFSETQRNKGNFPGRFSGRQFSNSRSEMNVSTLELGDSALYLCASSLGASGTPYGYTFGSGTRLTVV.

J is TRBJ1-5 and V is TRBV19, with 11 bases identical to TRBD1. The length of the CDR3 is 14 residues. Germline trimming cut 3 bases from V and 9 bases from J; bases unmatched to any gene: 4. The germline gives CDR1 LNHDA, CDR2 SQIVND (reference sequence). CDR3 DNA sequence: TGTGCCAGTAGTATTGGACAGGGGGCATCGCCCCAGCATTTT. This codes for CASSIGQGASPQHF.

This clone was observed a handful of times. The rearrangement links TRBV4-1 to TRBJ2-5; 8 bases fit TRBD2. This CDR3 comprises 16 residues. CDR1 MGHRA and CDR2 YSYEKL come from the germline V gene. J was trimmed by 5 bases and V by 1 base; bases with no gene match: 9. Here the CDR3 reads CASSQGRAGVGETQYF. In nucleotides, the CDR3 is TGCGCCAGCAGCCAAGGGCGAGCGGGAGTCGGGGAGACCCAGTACTTC.

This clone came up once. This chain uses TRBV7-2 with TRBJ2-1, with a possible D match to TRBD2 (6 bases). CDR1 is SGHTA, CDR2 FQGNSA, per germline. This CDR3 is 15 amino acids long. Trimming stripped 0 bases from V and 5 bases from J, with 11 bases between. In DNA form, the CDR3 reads TGTGCCAGCAGCTTAGCGGGGGGAAGTCACAATGAGCAGTTCTTC. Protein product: CASSLAGGSHNEQFF.

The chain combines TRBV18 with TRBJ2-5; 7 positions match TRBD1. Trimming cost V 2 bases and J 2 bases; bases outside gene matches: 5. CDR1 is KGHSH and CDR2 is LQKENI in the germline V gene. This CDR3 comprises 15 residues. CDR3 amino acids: CASSPNLGQQETQYF. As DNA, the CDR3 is TGTGCCAGCTCACCAAATCTGGGACAGCAAGAGACCCAGTACTTC.

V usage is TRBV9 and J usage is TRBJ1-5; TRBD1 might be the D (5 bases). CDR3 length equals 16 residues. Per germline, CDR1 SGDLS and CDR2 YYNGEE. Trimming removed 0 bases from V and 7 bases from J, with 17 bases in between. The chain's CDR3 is CASSVGPGWVDQPQHF. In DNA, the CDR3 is TGTGCCAGCAGCGTAGGCCCAGGGTGGGTGGACCAGCCCCAGCATTTT.

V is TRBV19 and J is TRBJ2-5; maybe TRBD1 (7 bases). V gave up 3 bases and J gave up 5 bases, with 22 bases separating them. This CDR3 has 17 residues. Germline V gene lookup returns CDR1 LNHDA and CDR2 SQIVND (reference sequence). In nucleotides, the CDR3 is TGTGCCAGTAGTATCAGGGGGGCGCTAATTAGGTTGGAGACCCAGTACTTC. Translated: CASSIRGALIRLETQYF.

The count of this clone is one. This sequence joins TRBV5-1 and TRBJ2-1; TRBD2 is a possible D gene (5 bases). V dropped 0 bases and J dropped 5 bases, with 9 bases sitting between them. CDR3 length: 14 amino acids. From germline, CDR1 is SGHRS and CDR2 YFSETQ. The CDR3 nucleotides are TGCGCCAGCAGCTTGGACGCCGGGAACAATGAGCAGTTCTTC. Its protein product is CASSLDAGNNEQFF.

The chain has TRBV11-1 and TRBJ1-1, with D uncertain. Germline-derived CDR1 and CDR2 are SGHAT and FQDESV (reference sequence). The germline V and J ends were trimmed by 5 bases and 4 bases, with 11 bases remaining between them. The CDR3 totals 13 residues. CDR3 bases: TGTGCCAGCAGCCAGGTTGGCAGCACTGAAGCTTTCTTT. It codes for CASSQVGSTEAFF.

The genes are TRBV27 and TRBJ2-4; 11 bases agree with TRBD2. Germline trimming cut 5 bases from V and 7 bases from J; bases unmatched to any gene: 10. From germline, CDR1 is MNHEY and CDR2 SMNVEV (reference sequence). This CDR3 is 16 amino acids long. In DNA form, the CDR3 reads TGTGCCAGCAGTATCCCCGGTGCTAGCGGGGGGAACATTCAGTACTTC. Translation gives CASSIPGASGGNIQYF.

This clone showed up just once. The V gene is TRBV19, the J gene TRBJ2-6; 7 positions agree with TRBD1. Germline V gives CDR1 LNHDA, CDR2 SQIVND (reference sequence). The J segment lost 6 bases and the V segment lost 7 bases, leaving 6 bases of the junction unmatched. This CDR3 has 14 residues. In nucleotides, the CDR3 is TGTGCCAGTACCCCAGGGGGTCCGGCCAACGTCCTGACTTTC. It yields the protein CASTPGGPANVLTF.

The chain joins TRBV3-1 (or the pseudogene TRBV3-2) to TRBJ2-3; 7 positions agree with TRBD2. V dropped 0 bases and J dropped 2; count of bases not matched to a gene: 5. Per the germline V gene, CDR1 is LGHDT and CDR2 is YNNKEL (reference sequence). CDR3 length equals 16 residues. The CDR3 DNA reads TGTGCCAGCAGCCAAGATGGGGAGGGGAACACAGATACGCAGTATTTT. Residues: CASSQDGEGNTDTQYF.

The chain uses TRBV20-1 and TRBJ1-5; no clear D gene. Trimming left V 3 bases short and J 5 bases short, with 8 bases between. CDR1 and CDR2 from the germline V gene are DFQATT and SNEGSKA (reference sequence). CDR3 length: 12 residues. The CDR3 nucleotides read TGCAGTGCTAGTAGGAGGGATCAGCCCCAGCATTTT. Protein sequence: CSASRRDQPQHF.

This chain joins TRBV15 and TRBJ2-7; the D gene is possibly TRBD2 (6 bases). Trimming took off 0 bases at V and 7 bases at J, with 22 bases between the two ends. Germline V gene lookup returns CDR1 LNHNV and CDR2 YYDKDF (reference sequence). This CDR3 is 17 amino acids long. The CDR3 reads CATSRDINRGKEREQYF. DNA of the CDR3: TGTGCCACCAGCAGAGATATCAACCGCGGGAAAGAGAGGGAGCAGTACTTC.

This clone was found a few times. CDR3 protein: CASSLKGSSYEQYF. CDR3 bases: TGTGCCAGCAGCTTGAAAGGGAGTAGCTACGAGCAGTACTTC. This chain uses TRBV5-4 with TRBJ2-7, with a tentative D call TRBD2 (5 bases). The V and J ends lost 1 base and 3 bases respectively, with 11 bases between them. The CDR3 consists of 14 residues. Germline lookup yields CDR1 SGHNT and CDR2 YYREEE (reference sequence).

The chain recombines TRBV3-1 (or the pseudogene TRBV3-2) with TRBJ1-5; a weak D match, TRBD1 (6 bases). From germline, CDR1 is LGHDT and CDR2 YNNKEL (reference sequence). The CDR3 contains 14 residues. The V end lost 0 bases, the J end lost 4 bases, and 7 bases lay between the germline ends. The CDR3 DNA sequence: TGTGCCAGCAGCCAAGACACAGGGAATCAGCCCCAGCATTTT. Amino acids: CASSQDTGNQPQHF.

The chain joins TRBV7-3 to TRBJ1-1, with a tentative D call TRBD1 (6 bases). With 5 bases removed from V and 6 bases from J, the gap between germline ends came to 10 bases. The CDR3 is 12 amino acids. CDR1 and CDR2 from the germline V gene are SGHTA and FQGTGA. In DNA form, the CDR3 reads TGTGCCAGCAGCGTTGGGGGCTCTGAAGCTTTCTTT. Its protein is CASSVGGSEAFF.

The CDR3 is CATLASGTFLTF. DNA of the CDR3: TGTGCCACCCTAGCCTCCGGGACATTTCTCACCTTC. The chain employs TRBV19 and TRBJ1-2; TRBD1 might be the D (6 bases). This CDR3 is built from 12 residues. Trimming left V 10 bases short and J 13 bases short, with 22 bases between. In germline, CDR1 is LNHDA, CDR2 SQIVND (reference sequence).

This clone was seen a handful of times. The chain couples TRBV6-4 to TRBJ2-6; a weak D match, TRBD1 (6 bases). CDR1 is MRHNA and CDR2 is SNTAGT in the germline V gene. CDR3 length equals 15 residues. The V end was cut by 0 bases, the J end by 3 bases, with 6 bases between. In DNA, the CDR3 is TGTGCCAGCAGTGACTCACAGGGTGGGGCCAACGTCCTGACTTTC. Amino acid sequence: CASSDSQGGANVLTF.

The CDR3 loop is CASSQSPRLTHYNEQFF. CDR3 sequence (DNA): TGTGCCAGCAGCCAATCACCCCGACTAACCCACTACAATGAGCAGTTCTTC. V and J are TRBV7-2 and TRBJ2-1, with D tentatively TRBD2 (5 bases). Trimming removed 5 bases at V and 3 bases at J, with 20 bases between. Germline V gene lookup returns CDR1 SGHTA and CDR2 FQGNSA. The length of the CDR3 is 17 residues.

CDR3 coding DNA: TGTGCCAGCAGTCATGGACAGGGTTCGGGCAATGAGCAGTTCTTC. Protein product: CASSHGQGSGNEQFF. The chain recombines TRBV7-2 with TRBJ2-1, with 8 positions matching TRBD1. This CDR3 has 15 amino acids. The trim removed 6 bases at V and 6 bases at J, leaving 10 bases unmatched. Germline V gene lookup returns CDR1 SGHTA and CDR2 FQGNSA.

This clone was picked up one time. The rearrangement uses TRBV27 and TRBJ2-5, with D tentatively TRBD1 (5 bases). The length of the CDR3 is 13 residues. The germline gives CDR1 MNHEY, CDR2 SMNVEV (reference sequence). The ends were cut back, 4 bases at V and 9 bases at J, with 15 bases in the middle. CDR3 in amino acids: CASSSSAGYPQYF. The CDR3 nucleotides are TGTGCCAGCAGTTCATCGGCAGGGTATCCCCAGTACTTC.

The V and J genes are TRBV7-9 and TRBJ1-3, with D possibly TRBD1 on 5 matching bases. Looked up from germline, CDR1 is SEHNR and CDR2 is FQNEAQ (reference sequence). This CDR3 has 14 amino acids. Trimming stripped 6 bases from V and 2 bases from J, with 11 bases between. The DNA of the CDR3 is TGTGCCAGCAGTCGGGACTTTCCTGGAAACACCATATATTTT. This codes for CASSRDFPGNTIYF.

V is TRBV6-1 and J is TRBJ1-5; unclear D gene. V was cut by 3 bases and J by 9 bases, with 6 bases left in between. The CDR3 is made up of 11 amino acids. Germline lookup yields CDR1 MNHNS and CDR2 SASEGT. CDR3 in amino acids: CASSDSSPQHF. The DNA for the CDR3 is TGTGCCAGCAGTGATTCTTCGCCCCAGCATTTT.

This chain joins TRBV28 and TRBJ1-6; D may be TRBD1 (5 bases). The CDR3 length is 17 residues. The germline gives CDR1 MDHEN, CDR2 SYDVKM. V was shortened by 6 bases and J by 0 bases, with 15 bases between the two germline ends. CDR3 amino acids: CASSRNIDSSYNSPLHF. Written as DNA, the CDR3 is TGTGCCAGCAGCCGGAATATCGACAGCTCCTATAATTCACCCCTCCACTTT. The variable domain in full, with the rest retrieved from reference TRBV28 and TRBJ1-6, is DVKVTQSSRYLVKRTGEKVFLECVQDMDHENMFWYRQDPGLGLRLIYFSYDVKMKEKGDIPEGYSVSREKKERFSLILESASTNQTSMYLCASSRNIDSSYNSPLHFGNGTRLTVT.

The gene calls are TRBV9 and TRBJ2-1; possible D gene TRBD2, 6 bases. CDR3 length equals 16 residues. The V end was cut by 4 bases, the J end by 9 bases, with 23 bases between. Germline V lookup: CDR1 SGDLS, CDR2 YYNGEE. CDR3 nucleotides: TGTGCCAGCAGCCCCAGAGGTGATAGGGAGGCGTCTGAGCAGTTCTTC. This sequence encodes CASSPRGDREASEQFF. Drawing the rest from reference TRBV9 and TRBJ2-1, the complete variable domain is DSGVTQTPKHLITATGQRVTLRCSPRSGDLSVYWYQQSLDQGLQFLIQYYNGEERAKGNILERFSAQQFPDLHSELNLSSLELGDSALYFCASSPRGDREASEQFFGPGTRLTVL.